The TCR beta chain described here comes from a study of CD8+CD57+ T cells in acquired aplastic anemia. Germline V gene lookup returns CDR1 SEHNR and CDR2 FQNEAQ (reference sequence). The CDR3 has 16 residues. V lost 3 bases and J 14 bases, leaving 25 bases between the germline ends. Findings and limits, study-wide: Around 30 sequences, all CD8+ CDR3, were shared between patients and controls. Patients were compared with controls for CD8+ Simpson's diversity, and no significant difference emerged.

TCR beta VDJ and CDR3 profiles were obtained from a genomic DNA template. TCRdb re-derived calls from the reads in MiXCR, one entry per CDR3 protein. The sample lists hundreds of thousands of distinct CDR3 sequences; around 68% were seen once. Concerning this clonotype itself: No antigen is known for it.

The sequence was collected from a human donor in good health, serving as a control. The sample comprised sorted CD4+, CD8+, or CD8+CD57+ T cells (not recorded which) from PBMCs. The chain carries TRBV7-9 and TRBJ1-4, with a weak D call TRBD1 (6 bases). The CDR3 region is CASSLLPGGGYGYLFF. The CDR3 DNA follows: TGTGCCAGCAGCTTGCTACCGGGGGGGGGCTATGGCTACCTGTTTTTT. Variable domain in full (rest from reference TRBV7-9 and TRBJ1-4): DTGVSQNPRHKITKRGQNVTFRCDPISEHNRLYWYRQTLGQGPEFLTYFQNEAQLEKSRLLSDRFSAERPKGSFSTLEIQRTEQGDSAMYLCASSLLPGGGYGYLFFGSGTQLSVL.